Each of the 26 T cell receptor beta chains below was sequenced from the same sample in a study of blood T cell repertoires in COVID-19. Generated by immunoSEQ multiplex PCR, the TCRdb table keeps only in-frame clones and is missing some. The sample yields about 260,000 clones, about 90% seen once. Sequencing input: peripheral blood. The receptor source for this set is a woman aged 65 to 85 with COVID-19, enrolled during active disease.

The V call is TRBV11-3, the J call TRBJ1-1; weak D call: TRBD1 (5 bases). CDR1 is SGHNT, CDR2 YENEEA, per germline. This CDR3 has 14 amino acids. The V end lost 4 bases, the J end lost 1 base, and 10 bases lay between the germline ends. DNA for the CDR3: TGTGCCAGCAGCTCAGGGCCGACGAACACTGAAGCTTTCTTT. The encoded protein is CASSSGPTNTEAFF. The entire variable domain, with the rest obtained from reference TRBV11-3 and TRBJ1-1, is as follows: EAGVVQSPRYKIIEKKQPVAFWCNPISGHNTLYWYLQNLGQGPELLIRYENEEAVDDSQLPKDRFSAERLKGVDSTLKIQPAELGDSAVYLCASSSGPTNTEAFFGQGTRLTVV.

The chain recombines TRBV5-5 with TRBJ2-1; D is perhaps TRBD1 (6 bases). V lost 1 base to trimming and J lost 0 bases, with 11 bases between them. The CDR3 contains 16 residues. Germline CDR1 and CDR2: SGHKS and YYEKEE (reference sequence). The CDR3 sequence: CASSLTWDISYNEQFF. The CDR3 coding sequence is TGTGCCAGCAGCTTGACTTGGGACATCTCCTACAATGAGCAGTTCTTC.

This sequence joins TRBV7-5 and TRBJ1-3; the table's D call of TRBD1 was not tested on the DNA. TRBV7-5 is flagged as a pseudogene. The CDR3 spans 15 residues. In DNA form, the CDR3 reads TGTGCCAGAATCGGGGACAGGGGTGTTGGAAACACCATATATTTT. Translated: CARIGDRGVGNTIYF.

The chain combines TRBV5-1 with TRBJ2-1; TRBD1 aligns across 9 bases. V trimming: 3 bases; J trimming: 7 bases; junction bases outside the gene matches: 11. There are 16 residues in the CDR3. Germline values: CDR1 SGHRS, CDR2 YFSETQ. The CDR3 loop is CASSSLDGTGSNEQFF. As DNA, the CDR3 is TGCGCCAGCAGCTCTCTAGATGGGACAGGGTCTAATGAGCAGTTCTTC.

This clone appeared a few times. This chain joins TRBV25-1 and TRBJ2-7, with D perhaps matching TRBD2 (6 bases). Germline CDR1 reads MGHDK; CDR2 reads SYGVNS. The CDR3 loop spans 14 amino acids. Trimming removed 4 bases from V and 4 bases from J, with 14 bases in between. CDR3 coding DNA: TGTGCCAGCAGTGCTTCGCGGGACGTGTACGAGCAGTACTTC. Amino acid sequence: CASSASRDVYEQYF.

The V and J genes are TRBV6-1 and TRBJ1-2; tentative D call: TRBD1 (5 bases). Germline CDR1 and CDR2: MNHNS and SASEGT. The CDR3 loop spans 16 amino acids. Trimming took 1 base from V and 4 from J, leaving 16 bases between them. CDR3 DNA: TGTGCCAGCAGTGAAGTCGGGGGTGGAGGAACCTATGGCTACACCTTC. Translating it yields CASSEVGGGGTYGYTF.

V is TRBV19 and J is TRBJ1-5; D might be TRBD1 (6 bases). This CDR3 region has 17 residues. With 5 bases removed from V and 7 bases from J, the gap between germline ends came to 24 bases. Per the germline V gene, CDR1 is LNHDA and CDR2 is SQIVND (reference sequence). The CDR3 reads CASSSSAGGLVGQPQHF. The CDR3 DNA reads TGTGCCAGTAGTTCCTCAGCGGGGGGGCTGGTAGGGCAGCCCCAGCATTTT.

V gene TRBV20-1 combines with J gene TRBJ1-5; 7 bases line up with TRBD1. The V gene end was trimmed by 3 bases and the J gene end by 0 bases; junction bases not matched to a gene: 11. The CDR3 length is 17 residues. Germline-derived CDR1 and CDR2 are DFQATT and SNEGSKA (reference sequence). The CDR3 sequence: CSASFPRGPSSNQPQHF. As DNA, the CDR3 is TGCAGTGCTAGTTTCCCGAGGGGGCCGAGTAGCAATCAGCCCCAGCATTTT.

This clone was detected only once. The chain carries TRBV5-4 and TRBJ2-3; tentative D call: TRBD2 (5 bases). In germline, CDR1 is SGHNT, CDR2 YYREEE (reference sequence). CDR3 length: 15 amino acids. Trimming shortened V by 3 bases and J by 0 bases, and 11 bases separated the two germline ends. This CDR3 reads CASSYRTGSTDTQYF. CDR3 in DNA: TGTGCCAGCAGCTATCGGACTGGGAGCACAGATACGCAGTATTTT.

The chain joins TRBV7-2 to TRBJ1-3, with unresolved D. The CDR3 sequence is 13 residues long. Trimming shortened V by 5 bases and J by 8 bases, and 13 bases separated the two germline ends. Germline values: CDR1 SGHTA, CDR2 FQGNSA. For the CDR3, the DNA is TGTGCCAGCAGCCCCATTTTGGGAGACACCATATATTTT. It translates to CASSPILGDTIYF.

The genes are TRBV21-1 and TRBJ1-1; the table calls TRBD1, which could not be checked here. TRBV21-1 is tagged as a pseudogene. This CDR3 comprises 16 residues. The CDR3 loop is CASSNRQGRVWTEAFF. In nucleotides, the CDR3 is TGTGCCAGCAGCAATCGACAGGGGAGGGTCTGGACTGAAGCTTTCTTT.

The chain uses TRBV28 and TRBJ1-1, with a tentative D call TRBD1 (6 bases). The V end was cut by 10 bases, the J end by 4 bases, with 19 bases between. Germline assignment: CDR1 MDHEN and CDR2 SYDVKM. The CDR3 runs to 14 residues. This chain's CDR3 is CATGIDQGPTEAFF. The CDR3 nucleotides are TGTGCCACCGGAATCGATCAGGGGCCCACTGAAGCTTTCTTT. Together with reference TRBV28 and TRBJ1-1, the CDR3 gives the full variable domain: DVKVTQSSRYLVKRTGEKVFLECVQDMDHENMFWYRQDPGLGLRLIYFSYDVKMKEKGDIPEGYSVSREKKERFSLILESASTNQTSMYLCATGIDQGPTEAFFGQGTRLTVV.

The V gene is TRBV19, the J gene TRBJ1-3; possible D gene TRBD1, 6 bases. The ends were cut back, 10 bases at V and 0 bases at J, with 10 bases in the middle. CDR3 length equals 13 residues. Germline V CDR1 and CDR2: LNHDA, SQIVND (reference sequence). CDR3: CATSDSSGNTIYF. The CDR3 nucleotides are TGTGCCACCTCGGACAGCTCTGGAAACACCATATATTTT.

J is TRBJ2-5 and V is TRBV29-1, with 8 positions matching TRBD1. Germline V gene data show CDR1 as SQVTM and CDR2 as ANQGSEA. There are 15 residues in the CDR3. With 5 bases clipped from V and 0 bases from J, the junction kept 8 bases outside the gene matches. Here the CDR3 DNA reads TGCAGCGTTAACCGGGGGACAGGACACCAAGAGACCCAGTACTTC. Its translation is CSVNRGTGHQETQYF.

This chain joins TRBV7-2 and TRBJ1-2, with TRBD1 identical over 10 bases. Losses at the gene ends were 5 bases for V and 10 bases for J; bases not matched to a gene: 13. The CDR3 is 15 residues long. Germline V gene data show CDR1 as SGHTA and CDR2 as FQGNSA. CDR3 residues: CASSPGTGVTEAYTF. The CDR3 nucleotides are TGTGCCAGCAGCCCCGGGACAGGGGTGACAGAGGCCTACACCTTC.

The chain recombines TRBV2 with TRBJ2-1; 9 bases are shared with TRBD2. V shed 6 bases, J shed 9 bases, and the junction held 12 bases outside the gene matches. The V gene's germline CDR1 is SNHLY and CDR2 FYNNEI. The CDR3 totals 15 residues. The CDR3 DNA sequence: TGTGCCAGCAGCCAAAGGACTAGCGCCACAGGTGAGCAGTTCTTC. Protein product: CASSQRTSATGEQFF.

The chain has TRBV3-1 (or the pseudogene TRBV3-2) and TRBJ2-6, with D tentatively TRBD1 (7 bases). CDR1 LGHDT and CDR2 YNNKEL come from the germline V gene (reference sequence). The CDR3 totals 17 residues. Trimming took off 4 bases at V and 0 bases at J, with 13 bases between the two ends. CDR3 bases: TGTGCCAGCAGCCGCGGGACAGCTCTCTCTGGGGCCAACGTCCTGACTTTC. The encoded protein is CASSRGTALSGANVLTF.

The chain uses TRBV5-4 and TRBJ2-5; the match to TRBD2 covers 9 bases. From germline, CDR1 is SGHNT and CDR2 YYREEE (reference sequence). V shed 10 bases and J 4 bases; nucleotides not matched to a gene: 11. This CDR3 has 14 residues. This CDR3 is CAWREAGGVETQYF. CDR3 coding DNA: TGTGCCTGGAGGGAGGCGGGGGGGGTAGAGACCCAGTACTTC.

On this clone: Other DNA sequences in this specimen translate into the identical CDR3. The chain is built from TRBV28 and TRBJ1-1, with 8 bases identical to TRBD1. Germline CDR1 reads MDHEN; CDR2 reads SYDVKM. V lost 6 bases, J lost 4 bases, and 1 base stayed unmatched. CDR3 size: 12 residues. The DNA for the CDR3 is TGTGCCAGCAGCACAGGGGGCACTGAAGCTTTCTTT. Encoded protein: CASSTGGTEAFF.

The CDR3 DNA sequence: TGTGCCAGCAGTGAATTCAGGACTAATCAGCCCCAGCATTTT. As protein: CASSEFRTNQPQHF. The rearrangement joins TRBV2 to TRBJ1-5; D not certain. V was shortened by 2 bases and J by 4 bases, with 9 bases between the two germline ends. Germline values: CDR1 SNHLY, CDR2 FYNNEI. CDR3 length equals 14 residues.

The V gene is TRBV6-2 or TRBV6-3, the J gene TRBJ2-7, with 8 bases that match TRBD1. CDR1 is MNHEY, CDR2 SVGEGT, per germline. The ends lost 4 bases at V and 2 bases at J; junction bases unmatched: 7. The CDR3 contains 15 residues. CDR3 bases: TGTGCCAGCAGTTCGTCGGGACAGGCCCCCTACGAGCAGTACTTC. Translated, it gives CASSSSGQAPYEQYF.

The chain employs TRBV6-5 and TRBJ1-2; 8 bases are a match to TRBD1. Per the germline V gene, CDR1 is MNHEY and CDR2 is SVGAGI. The CDR3 length is 14 residues. J gave up 3 bases and V 6 bases, and 6 bases lay outside the gene matches. The CDR3 bases are TGTGCCAGCAGCCGACCAGGGGGCTACTATGGCTACACCTTC. It specifies CASSRPGGYYGYTF.

The gene calls are TRBV7-9 and TRBJ2-3; TRBD2 aligns across 9 bases. Germline CDR1 is SEHNR and CDR2 is FQNEAQ (reference sequence). V lost 6 bases to trimming and J lost 2 bases; unmatched junction nucleotides: 15. This CDR3 contains 18 residues. The DNA of the CDR3 is TGTGCCAGCAGTCTCTATTCGACTAGCGGACCTCCCACAGATACGCAGTATTTT. It codes for CASSLYSTSGPPTDTQYF.

The chain joins TRBV27 to TRBJ1-1, with unresolved D. CDR3 size: 15 residues. V shed 4 bases and J shed 4 bases, with 16 bases lying between them. Germline V CDR1 and CDR2: MNHEY, SMNVEV (reference sequence). The CDR3 region is CASSSVYPTGTEAFF. CDR3 DNA: TGTGCCAGCAGTTCGGTCTACCCAACGGGCACTGAAGCTTTCTTT.

The rearrangement links TRBV30 to TRBJ1-4, with 9 bases fitting TRBD1. The CDR3 runs to 15 residues. The V segment lost 2 bases and the J segment 8 bases; nucleotides outside the gene matches: 9. Germline-derived CDR1 and CDR2 are GTSNPN and SVGIG (reference sequence). Written as DNA, the CDR3 is TGTGCCTGGAGTCCCCCTTCGACAGGGGGGGAAAAACTGTTTTTT. This encodes CAWSPPSTGGEKLFF.

This clone was seen a single time. The genes are TRBV5-1 and TRBJ2-3, with D uncertain. V was cut by 3 bases and J by 0 bases, with 14 bases left in between. The CDR3 is 16 amino acids. Germline V gene lookup returns CDR1 SGHRS and CDR2 YFSETQ. CDR3 residues: CASSWASGYSTDTQYF. Here the CDR3 DNA reads TGCGCCAGCAGCTGGGCTTCCGGTTATAGCACAGATACGCAGTATTTT. The full variable domain, its missing parts supplied by reference TRBV5-1 and TRBJ2-3, is KAGVTQTPRYLIKTRGQQVTLSCSPISGHRSVSWYQQTPGQGLQFLFEYFSETQRNKGNFPGRFSGRQFSNSRSEMNVSTLELGDSALYLCASSWASGYSTDTQYFGPGTRLTVL.